Following are 8 T cell receptor beta chains from one sample sequenced in a study of cytomegalovirus exposure and HLA in healthy donors. The PCR had 60 Vbeta and 13 Jbeta primers. Profiled with immunoSEQ multiplex PCR; TCRdb holds only in-frame clones, not every one. The table includes 160,000 or so clones, roughly 80% detected once. The sequencing input was PBMCs. The origin of the receptors is a male donor in good health and CMV-seropositive.

The rearrangement uses TRBV30 and TRBJ1-4; D remains ambiguous. The V and J ends lost 8 bases and 7 bases respectively, with 17 bases between them. Germline loops: CDR1 GTSNPN, CDR2 SVGIG (reference sequence). This CDR3 has 13 residues. CDR3 DNA: TGTGCCGTCGAGGAGAGCGGTAGTGAAAAACTGTTTTTT. The encoded protein is CAVEESGSEKLFF.

The chain uses TRBV6-6 and TRBJ1-6; 7 bases agree with TRBD1. The length of the CDR3 is 13 residues. V was clipped by 6 bases and J by 10 bases; unmatched bases: 6. Germline CDR1 is MNHNY and CDR2 is SVGAGI (reference sequence). The CDR3 DNA reads as TGTGCCAGCAGCCTCGAGGGGGCGTCACCCCTCCACTTT. Its translation is CASSLEGASPLHF.

This chain joins TRBV7-9 and TRBJ2-6; D is uncertain. Trimming took off 3 bases at V and 4 bases at J, with 7 bases between the two ends. CDR1 SEHNR and CDR2 FQNEAQ come from the germline V gene (reference sequence). The CDR3 has 14 amino acids. The CDR3 coding sequence is TGTGCCAGCAGCTTCACTACAGGGGCCAACGTCCTGACTTTC. Amino acids: CASSFTTGANVLTF.

V and J are TRBV19 and TRBJ2-7; D is unclear. Trimming took off 7 bases at V and 7 bases at J, with 20 bases between the two ends. From germline, CDR1 is LNHDA and CDR2 SQIVND (reference sequence). The CDR3 covers 14 residues. CDR3 bases: TGTGCCAGTACCCGATCTCTCGGGTTCGGAGAGCAGTACTTC. The encoded protein is CASTRSLGFGEQYF.

The V gene is TRBV9, the J gene TRBJ2-7, with 8 bases lining up with TRBD1. J lost 3 bases, V lost 4 bases, and 6 bases had no gene match. CDR1 SGDLS and CDR2 YYNGEE come from the germline V gene. The CDR3 consists of 14 residues. CDR3 DNA sequence: TGTGCCAGCAGCCCTCGGACAGGGAGCTACGAGCAGTACTTC. It specifies CASSPRTGSYEQYF.

This clone was counted only a few times. This sequence joins TRBV15 and TRBJ1-2, with a weak D call TRBD1 (6 bases). V gave up 0 bases and J gave up 8 bases, with 13 bases separating them. The length of the CDR3 is 14 residues. CDR1 and CDR2 (germline): LNHNV, YYDKDF (reference sequence). CDR3 sequence reads: CATSRDRGGTGYTF. The DNA for the CDR3 is TGTGCCACCAGCAGAGATCGGGGTGGGACAGGCTACACCTTC.

The V and J genes are TRBV5-1 and TRBJ2-5, with D possibly being TRBD1 (6 bases). Germline V gene lookup returns CDR1 SGHRS and CDR2 YFSETQ. The CDR3 has 13 amino acids. V gave up 2 bases and J gave up 4 bases, with 9 bases separating them. CDR3 in amino acids: CASSLTGPETQYF. CDR3 sequence (DNA): TGCGCCAGCAGCTTAACAGGGCCAGAGACCCAGTACTTC.

This clone is a singleton in its sample. The germline gene is not matched at one end of the junction; a read error may be the cause. The chain couples TRBV6-5 to TRBJ2-5; possible D gene TRBD1, 5 bases. CDR3 length equals 13 residues. Germline values: CDR1 MNHEY, CDR2 SVGAGI. The CDR3 DNA reads TGTGCCAGCAGTTACTCGAGAGGACAACCAACGGACTTC. This gives the protein CASSYSRGQPTDF.